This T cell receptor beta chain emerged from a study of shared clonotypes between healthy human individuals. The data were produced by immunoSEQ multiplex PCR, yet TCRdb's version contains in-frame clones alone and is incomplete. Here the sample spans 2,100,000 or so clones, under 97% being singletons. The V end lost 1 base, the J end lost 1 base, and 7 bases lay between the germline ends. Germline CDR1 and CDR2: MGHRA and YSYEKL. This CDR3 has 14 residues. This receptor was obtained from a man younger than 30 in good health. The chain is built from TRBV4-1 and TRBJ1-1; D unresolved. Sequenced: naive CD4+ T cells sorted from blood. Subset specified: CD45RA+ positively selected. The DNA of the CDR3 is TGCGCCAGCAGCCAAGCAACAAGGAACACTGAAGCTTTCTTT. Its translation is CASSQATRNTEAFF.